Below are 26 T cell receptor beta chains sequenced from a single sample in a study of blood T cells in healthy people across ages. The authors ran a second PCR of about 7 to 12 cycles using a sample-barcoded 5' primer and a J-beta primer mix. TCRdb ran MiXCR on the 5' RACE reads and lists one entry per CDR3 protein. The profile shows 710,000 or so distinct CDR3 sequences, 20% to 25% of them singletons. Sequenced input: blood. These receptors all stem from a man between 65 and 85 years old in good health.

This clonotype was seen more than once but under ten times. The V and J genes are TRBV6-5 and TRBJ2-5; 8 positions match TRBD2. Germline CDR1 reads MNHEY; CDR2 reads SVGAGI. Trimming at V came to 0 bases and at J to 4 bases, leaving 4 bases not matched to a gene. The CDR3 is 15 amino acids. Written as DNA, the CDR3 is TGTGCCAGCAGTTACTCGGCGGGAGGAGGAGAGACCCAGTACTTC. Its protein is CASSYSAGGGETQYF.

The gene calls are TRBV25-1 and TRBJ1-2; no definite D call. The germline V gene has CDR1 MGHDK and CDR2 SYGVNS. This CDR3 is 13 amino acids long. V lost 7 bases to trimming and J lost 7 bases, with 16 bases between them. The CDR3 DNA is TGTGCCAGCACTTCGGCAGTTCTGCCTGGCTACACCTTC. Protein: CASTSAVLPGYTF.

In this sample, this clonotype turned up a few times. The CDR3 nucleotides are TGCGCCAGCAGCTTGGTGACGGGACAGCTCACAGATACGCAGTATTTT. Amino acids: CASSLVTGQLTDTQYF. The chain is built from TRBV5-1 and TRBJ2-3; 7 bases agree with TRBD1. Trimming removed 0 bases from V and 2 bases from J; junction bases left unmatched: 6. The CDR3 has 16 amino acids. Germline CDR1 is SGHRS and CDR2 is YFSETQ.

J is TRBJ2-2 and V is TRBV20-1; D not resolved. V dropped 3 bases and J dropped 0 bases, with 11 bases sitting between them. The CDR3 has 15 amino acids. Germline V gene lookup returns CDR1 DFQATT and CDR2 SNEGSKA (reference sequence). This chain's CDR3 is CSASSAKANTGELFF. The DNA of the CDR3 is TGCAGTGCTAGTTCGGCAAAGGCGAACACCGGGGAGCTGTTTTTT.

Concerning this clonotype: Mismatch with germline at one junction end may stem from a read error. The CDR3 reads CTSSLAGEWDIQYF. Here the CDR3 DNA reads TGCACCAGCAGCTTGGCGGGGGAGTGGGACATTCAGTACTTC. The chain recombines TRBV5-1 with TRBJ2-4; 7 bases are shared with TRBD2. Germline V gene sequence: CDR1 SGHRS, CDR2 YFSETQ. This CDR3 is built from 14 residues.

The chain has TRBV29-1 and TRBJ2-7; 9 bases are a match to TRBD2. The CDR3 length is 15 residues. The germline V gene encodes CDR1 SQVTM and CDR2 ANQGSEA. The V segment lost 6 bases and the J segment 3 bases; nucleotides outside the gene matches: 12. CDR3 protein: CSVQGLASGIYEQYF. DNA for the CDR3: TGCAGCGTCCAAGGGTTGGCTAGCGGGATCTACGAGCAGTACTTC.

The sample holds a few counts of this clonotype. The chain combines TRBV11-3 with TRBJ2-1, with TRBD2 matching over 9 bases. CDR3 length: 18 amino acids. The junction had 10 bases not matched to a gene; V was cut back by 0 bases and J by 4 bases. In germline, CDR1 is SGHNT, CDR2 YENEEA. In DNA form, the CDR3 reads TGTGCCAGCAGCTTAGAGGGTAGCGGGAGTTTGAGGTACAATGAGCAGTTCTTC. This codes for CASSLEGSGSLRYNEQFF.

The chain combines TRBV5-1 with TRBJ2-5, with D maybe TRBD1 (6 bases). The end of the DNA aligns better with TRBJ2-7, so the J call may be wrong. The CDR3 runs to 13 residues. Germline lookup yields CDR1 SGHRS and CDR2 YFSETQ. Here the CDR3 DNA reads TGCGCCAGCACCCCAGGACAGAACTACGAGCAGTACTTC. It translates to CASTPGQNYEQYF.

This clonotype has more than one count but fewer than ten. The genes are TRBV11-2 and TRBJ2-7; tentative D call: TRBD2 (6 bases). This CDR3 contains 15 residues. Germline V lookup: CDR1 SGHAT, CDR2 FQNNGV. V was pared by 5 bases and J by 0 bases, with 14 bases between. The DNA for the CDR3 is TGTGCCAGCAGCCAGAACCGGGGGTCCTCCTACGAGCAGTACTTC. As protein: CASSQNRGSSYEQYF.

The J gene is TRBJ1-1, the V gene TRBV5-1, with D hard to call. V dropped 0 bases and J dropped 0 bases, with 9 bases sitting between them. Looked up from germline, CDR1 is SGHRS and CDR2 is YFSETQ. The CDR3 covers 15 residues. For the CDR3, the DNA is TGCGCCAGCAGCTTGGATGGGGTCATGAACACTGAAGCTTTCTTT. It translates to CASSLDGVMNTEAFF.

The chain recombines TRBV6-2 or TRBV6-3 with TRBJ2-4, with a weak D call TRBD1 (5 bases). This CDR3 region has 14 residues. CDR1 is MNHEY and CDR2 is SVGEGT in the germline V gene. Trimming cost V 6 bases and J 4 bases, with 13 bases left between them. The CDR3 DNA follows: TGTGCCAGCAGAGAGGCAGGGTGGAAAAACATTCAGTACTTC. Residues: CASREAGWKNIQYF.

V usage is TRBV6-1 and J usage is TRBJ1-6; D may be TRBD1 (5 bases). Germline V gives CDR1 MNHNS, CDR2 SASEGT. The V and J ends lost 6 bases and 15 bases respectively, with 30 bases between them. There are 17 residues in the CDR3. CDR3 nucleotide sequence: TGTGCCAGCAGCCGAAAACCGGGACGGACTACAGCACCCGTCCTCCACTTT. Its protein product is CASSRKPGRTTAPVLHF.

The V gene is TRBV11-2, the J gene TRBJ1-2; no reliable D call. There are 14 residues in the CDR3. Germline CDR1 is SGHAT and CDR2 is FQNNGV. V was shortened by 5 bases and J by 7 bases, with 17 bases between the two germline ends. The CDR3: CASSLVGSHSGYTF. Here the CDR3 DNA reads TGTGCCAGCAGCCTTGTAGGTTCCCACTCTGGCTACACCTTC. The variable domain in full, with the rest retrieved from reference TRBV11-2 and TRBJ1-2, is EAGVAQSPRYKIIEKRQSVAFWCNPISGHATLYWYQQILGQGPKLLIQFQNNGVVDDSQLPKDRFSAERLKGVDSTLKIQPAKLEDSAVYLCASSLVGSHSGYTFGSGTRLTVV.

This clonotype has at least ten counts. The rearrangement joins TRBV20-1 to TRBJ2-3; the D is unclear. V lost 3 bases, J lost 0 bases, and 7 bases lay in between. CDR1 and CDR2 from the germline V gene are DFQATT and SNEGSKA (reference sequence). The CDR3 is 13 amino acids. DNA of the CDR3: TGCAGTGCTAGTGACGGAAGCACAGATACGCAGTATTTT. Encoded protein: CSASDGSTDTQYF.

The V call is TRBV29-1, the J call TRBJ1-2; possible D gene TRBD1, 5 bases. The CDR3 loop spans 13 amino acids. The V gene lost 8 bases and the J gene lost 2 bases, with 15 bases spanning the gap. The germline V gene encodes CDR1 SQVTM and CDR2 ANQGSEA. CDR3 region: CSSISTVNYGYTF. For the CDR3, the DNA is TGCAGCTCAATTTCGACAGTAAACTATGGCTACACCTTC.

This clonotype showed up just a few times. The CDR3, as DNA: TGCAGCGTTCCCGGGACAGGGGCAGATACGCAGTATTTT. Its protein product is CSVPGTGADTQYF. The V gene is TRBV29-1, the J gene TRBJ2-3; 10 nucleotides agree with TRBD1. The J segment lost 4 bases and the V segment lost 5 bases, leaving 3 bases of the junction unmatched. CDR3 length: 13 amino acids. Germline CDR1 and CDR2: SQVTM and ANQGSEA.

This chain uses TRBV3-1 with TRBJ1-1; tentative D call: TRBD1 (5 bases). Trimming pared 1 base from V and 4 bases from J, leaving 22 bases between. CDR3 length equals 18 residues. Germline V gene data show CDR1 as LGHDT and CDR2 as YNNKEL (reference sequence). CDR3 DNA: TGTGCCAGCAGCCAAGCTATCGGGGCTTCCCCGGGGGGCACTGAAGCTTTCTTT. The encoded protein is CASSQAIGASPGGTEAFF.

V is TRBV19 and J is TRBJ1-2; D might be TRBD1 (6 bases). Trimming took 1 base from V and 7 from J, leaving 16 bases between them. The V gene's germline CDR1 is LNHDA and CDR2 SQIVND (reference sequence). CDR3 size: 15 residues. The CDR3 loop is CASSIAYRDSCGYTF. The CDR3 nucleotides read TGTGCCAGTAGTATAGCCTACAGGGACTCCTGTGGCTACACCTTC.

The chain carries TRBV29-1 and TRBJ1-2; D might be TRBD1 (5 bases). Germline CDR1 SQVTM, CDR2 ANQGSEA. The CDR3 runs 11 residues. Deletions cut 7 bases from V and 8 bases from J, with 14 bases between. CDR3 sequence (DNA): TGCAGCGCAGACTCAGGGTTCGGCTACACCTTC. As protein: CSADSGFGYTF.

Comment on this clonotype: The germline gene is not matched at one end of the junction; a read error may be the cause. The chain carries TRBV5-1 and TRBJ2-1; 14 bases fit TRBD2. The CDR3 covers 15 residues. Looked up from germline, CDR1 is SGHRS and CDR2 is YFSETQ. CDR3 nucleotide sequence: TGCGCCAGCAGCTCGGGACTAGCGGGGGTCGATGAGCCGTTCTTC. It translates to CASSSGLAGVDEPFF.

This clonotype was picked up a small number of times. This chain connects TRBV20-1 to TRBJ2-5; 8 bases are shared with TRBD1. TRBJ2-1 explains the end of the DNA better; the J call may be wrong. The germline gives CDR1 DFQATT, CDR2 SNEGSKA (reference sequence). The CDR3 covers 13 residues. The CDR3 spells CSARDNRGYEQFF. CDR3 in DNA: TGCAGTGCTAGAGATAACAGGGGGTATGAGCAGTTCTTC.

The CDR3 DNA is TGCAGTGCTAGAGAACCCGGGACAGGATACCGAAACATTCAGTACTTC. This codes for CSAREPGTGYRNIQYF. This chain links TRBV20-1 with TRBJ2-4; 8 bases match TRBD1. CDR1 is DFQATT and CDR2 is SNEGSKA in the germline V gene (reference sequence). The CDR3 extends over 16 amino acids. V gave up 0 bases and J gave up 6 bases; unmatched junction bases: 10.

The CDR3 spells CASRLGIQETQYF. The DNA of the CDR3 is TGCGCCAGCAGGCTAGGGATACAAGAGACCCAGTACTTC. This sequence joins TRBV5-1 and TRBJ2-5; unclear D gene. V was trimmed by 5 bases and J by 2 bases, leaving 10 bases between them. The CDR3 contains 13 residues. The V gene's germline CDR1 is SGHRS and CDR2 YFSETQ.

The chain has TRBV4-1 and TRBJ2-3, with TRBD1 as a possible D gene (5 bases). CDR3 length: 16 amino acids. Trimming shortened V by 0 bases and J by 0 bases, and 10 bases separated the two germline ends. Germline assignment: CDR1 MGHRA and CDR2 YSYEKL. This chain's CDR3 is CASSQDQDMSTDTQYF. The CDR3 coding sequence is TGCGCCAGCAGCCAAGATCAGGACATGAGCACAGATACGCAGTATTTT.

This rearrangement joins TRBV7-2 to TRBJ2-1, with 13 bases identical to TRBD2. The V gene's germline CDR1 is SGHTA and CDR2 FQGNSA. This CDR3 has 14 amino acids. After removal of 1 base from V and 10 bases from J, the junction contained 1 base not matched to a gene. This CDR3 is CASSLEGLAGEQFF. For the CDR3, the DNA is TGTGCCAGCAGCTTAGAGGGACTAGCGGGGGAGCAGTTCTTC.

V is TRBV5-1 and J is TRBJ2-3; 8 bases fit TRBD1. V gave up 4 bases and J gave up 0 bases; unmatched junction bases: 10. This CDR3 has 17 amino acids. The germline V gene encodes CDR1 SGHRS and CDR2 YFSETQ. CDR3: CASSAGRQGSSTDTQYF. DNA for the CDR3: TGCGCCAGCAGCGCGGGAAGACAGGGGTCGAGCACAGATACGCAGTATTTT.